This T cell receptor beta chain comes out of a study of PD-1 blockade in classical Hodgkin lymphoma. As for the study in general: Once every 2 weeks, patients received intravenous nivolumab at 3 mg/kg.

The CDR3 has 16 residues. Deletions cut 0 bases from V and 1 base from J, with 12 bases between. Germline V CDR1 and CDR2: SGHNT, YENEEA. Here immunoSEQ multiplex PCR was the method, and the copy in TCRdb shows in-frame clones only, minus some. This sample carries roughly 7,100 clones, around nine tenths of them seen once, and the ten largest clones take approximately 42%. This clone has just a few counts. Its specificity is unknown. This sample's time point: cycle 4 day 1 (C4D1), after 5 to 7 weeks of nivolumab. Every patient relapsed after autologous stem cell transplantation, and brentuximab vedotin exposure varied. Complete response, partial response or progressive disease constituted the best responses recorded. Overall study findings and caveats: Complete responders had baseline diversity similar to newly diagnosed patients. TCR diversity in CD4+, not CD8+, cells rose significantly by C4D1.

Material: peripheral blood mononuclear cells (PBMCs), obtained before the fourth cycle of nivolumab. The sequence came from a human donor with classical Hodgkin lymphoma. The gene calls are TRBV11-3 and TRBJ1-1, with D uncertain. The CDR3 DNA is TGTGCCAGCAGCTTAGATATCCAGGTCCCGAACACTGAAGCTTTCTTT. Its translation: CASSLDIQVPNTEAFF.